This entry describes one T cell receptor (beta chain). These data originate in a study of blood T cell repertoires in COVID-19. V gave up 1 base and J gave up 1 base, with 10 bases separating them. The CDR3 extends over 15 amino acids. Looked up from germline, CDR1 is SNHLY and CDR2 is FYNNEI. Libraries were prepared by immunoSEQ multiplex PCR; TCRdb keeps only in-frame clonotypes and omits some of them. The sample includes 140,000 to 150,000 clones, 86% of them seen just once. The rearrangement uses TRBV2 and TRBJ2-5, with a weak D call TRBD1 (6 bases). The clonotype comes from a man aged 45-65 years who had recovered from COVID-19. Material for sequencing was PBMCs or T cells enriched from blood (not recorded which). This CDR3 reads CASSEGTATQETQYF. In DNA, the CDR3 is TGTGCCAGCAGTGAAGGGACAGCCACCCAAGAGACCCAGTACTTC.